The 13 T cell receptor beta chains below all came from one sample that was sequenced in a study of CD8 T cells in ankylosing spondylitis. Study-wide findings and caveats: In ankylosing spondylitis blood, a motif of roughly eight highly homologous TCR beta variants appeared characteristic.

TCRdb analysed the 5' RACE reads with MiXCR anew, one entry per CDR3 protein. The table lists about 210,000 distinct CDR3 sequences, 5.5% to 7.5% of them singletons, with 13% to 15% in the top ten. Their target antigens are unknown. The sample was blood, either unsorted or a sorted T cell fraction (not recorded which). The source is a male donor with ankylosing spondylitis.

In this sample, this clonotype turned up many times. The V gene is TRBV12-3 or TRBV12-4, the J gene TRBJ1-2, with D perhaps matching TRBD1 (5 bases). Trimming pared 5 bases from V and 6 bases from J, leaving 22 bases between. CDR3 length: 16 residues. The CDR3: CASSAPPGTLLDGYTF. In DNA form, the CDR3 reads TGTGCCAGCAGTGCCCCCCCCGGGACCCTCCTCGATGGCTACACCTTC.

This clonotype was seen many times. This chain connects TRBV29-1 to TRBJ2-7; no definite D call. The CDR3 has 12 residues. Trimming cost V 4 bases and J 4 bases, with 11 bases left between them. Germline values: CDR1 SQVTM, CDR2 ANQGSEA. The DNA for the CDR3 is TGCAGCGTTGGTGAGAACTTATACGAGCAGTACTTC. Its translation is CSVGENLYEQYF.

This clonotype was seen at least ten times. The chain has TRBV27 and TRBJ1-2; 7 bases agree with TRBD1. The germline V gene encodes CDR1 MNHEY and CDR2 SMNVEV (reference sequence). This CDR3 is built from 14 residues. Trimming took 5 bases from V and 4 from J; bases not matched to a gene: 7. CDR3 region: CASSPTGAIYGYTF. The CDR3 nucleotides are TGTGCCAGCAGTCCAACAGGGGCCATCTATGGCTACACCTTC.

This clonotype occurred many times. The V and J genes are TRBV7-9 and TRBJ2-7, with D unresolved. The V end lost 2 bases, the J end lost 3 bases, and 11 bases lay between the germline ends. The CDR3 spans 14 residues. Germline V lookup: CDR1 SEHNR, CDR2 FQNEAQ (reference sequence). The CDR3 DNA sequence: TGTGCCAGCAGCTTATCGAGCGTTTTCTACGAGCAGTACTTC. Its protein product is CASSLSSVFYEQYF.

The table lists this clonotype with a few counts. The chain carries TRBV12-3 or TRBV12-4 and TRBJ1-1; possibly TRBD1 for D (5 bases). This CDR3 has 12 amino acids. The V and J ends lost 6 bases and 7 bases respectively, with 12 bases between them. The CDR3 is CASRPRGVEAFF. The CDR3 bases are TGTGCCAGCAGGCCCCGGGGGGTTGAAGCTTTCTTT.

This clonotype showed up many times. The genes are TRBV5-1 and TRBJ2-7, with TRBD1 matching over 8 bases. Germline-derived CDR1 and CDR2 are SGHRS and YFSETQ. This CDR3 comprises 13 residues. Trimming cost V 5 bases and J 4 bases; bases outside gene matches: 5. The CDR3 spells CASRIQGEYEQYF. In DNA, the CDR3 is TGCGCCAGCAGAATACAGGGGGAATACGAGCAGTACTTC.

There are many counts of this clonotype. The genes are TRBV5-1 and TRBJ1-6; 7 nucleotides agree with TRBD1. Trimming cost V 4 bases and J 6 bases; bases outside gene matches: 10. CDR3 length: 16 amino acids. Germline V gene lookup returns CDR1 SGHRS and CDR2 YFSETQ. CDR3 sequence reads: CASSLRGDGVNSPLHF. The CDR3 bases are TGCGCCAGCAGCCTCAGGGGGGATGGTGTTAATTCACCCCTCCACTTT.

The chain recombines TRBV20-1 with TRBJ2-7; D call uncertain. Germline CDR1 DFQATT, CDR2 SNEGSKA (reference sequence). The CDR3 covers 12 residues. The germline V and J ends were trimmed by 1 base and 6 bases, with 10 bases remaining between them. For the CDR3, the DNA is TGCAGTGCTAGAGTGCCCGGTTTCGAGCAGTACTTC. Translated: CSARVPGFEQYF.

This clonotype has ten or more counts. The rearrangement joins TRBV20-1 to TRBJ2-7, with 8 bases matching TRBD1. Germline CDR1 DFQATT, CDR2 SNEGSKA (reference sequence). The CDR3 sequence is 14 residues long. With 2 bases clipped from V and 7 bases from J, the junction kept 10 bases outside the gene matches. In nucleotides, the CDR3 is TGCAGTGCTAGACCGGACAGGGTTTTGGTGGAGCAGTACTTC. Protein: CSARPDRVLVEQYF.

This clonotype has ten or more counts. Written as DNA, the CDR3 is TGTGCCAGCAGTGAAGCTATTAGTAGGGCCGGGGAGCTGTTTTTT. As protein: CASSEAISRAGELFF. The chain links TRBV2 to TRBJ2-2; D not certain. V lost 0 bases, J lost 6 bases, and 11 bases lay in between. The CDR3 extends over 15 amino acids. Germline-derived CDR1 and CDR2 are SNHLY and FYNNEI.

This clonotype was seen repeatedly, ten times or more. The rearrangement links TRBV28 to TRBJ2-7, with 7 bases that match TRBD1. V shed 5 bases and J 2 bases; nucleotides not matched to a gene: 6. Germline values: CDR1 MDHEN, CDR2 SYDVKM. The CDR3 runs to 14 residues. CDR3: CASSNRGAPYEQYF. The DNA of the CDR3 is TGTGCCAGCAGTAACAGGGGAGCCCCCTACGAGCAGTACTTC.

The chain is built from TRBV3-1 and TRBJ2-7, with D unresolved. The CDR3 runs to 16 residues. Looked up from germline, CDR1 is LGHDT and CDR2 is YNNKEL (reference sequence). Trimming shortened V by 3 bases and J by 6 bases, and 21 bases separated the two germline ends. In nucleotides, the CDR3 is TGTGCCAGCAGCCACTTTGAGACTGGAAGATACGGCGAGCAGTACTTC. The encoded protein is CASSHFETGRYGEQYF.

The chain is built from TRBV19 and TRBJ1-5, with TRBD1 identical over 7 bases. The CDR3 is 15 amino acids. Germline values: CDR1 LNHDA, CDR2 SQIVND (reference sequence). Trimming at V came to 7 bases and at J to 9 bases, leaving 15 bases not matched to a gene. CDR3 coding DNA: TGTGCCAGTACCTCGGGACAGACGCGACGTCGGCCCCAGCATTTT. Translating it yields CASTSGQTRRRPQHF.